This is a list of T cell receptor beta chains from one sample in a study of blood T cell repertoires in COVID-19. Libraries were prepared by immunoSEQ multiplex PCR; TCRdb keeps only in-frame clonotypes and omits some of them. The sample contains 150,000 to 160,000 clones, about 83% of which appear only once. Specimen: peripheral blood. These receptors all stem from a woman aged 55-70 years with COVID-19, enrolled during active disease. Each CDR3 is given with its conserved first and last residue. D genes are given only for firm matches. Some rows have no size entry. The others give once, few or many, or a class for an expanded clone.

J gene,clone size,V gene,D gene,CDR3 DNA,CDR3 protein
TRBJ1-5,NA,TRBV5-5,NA,TGTGCCAGCAGCTTGGCCGGTTGGGGCATCAATCAGCCCCAGCATTTT,CASSLAGWGINQPQHF
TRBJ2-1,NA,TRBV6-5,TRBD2,TGTGCCAGCACGGGTGGGGGGGCCTACAATGAGCAGTTCTTC,CASTGGGAYNEQFF
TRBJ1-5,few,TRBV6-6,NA,TGTGCCACAGTACGAAGTTTCAATCAGCCCCAGCATTTT,CATVRSFNQPQHF
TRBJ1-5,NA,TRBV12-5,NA,TGTGCTAGTGGTTTGGGGAGTAGGAATCAGCCCCAGCATTTT,CASGLGSRNQPQHF
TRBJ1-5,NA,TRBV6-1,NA,TGTGCCAGCAGTGCCACAGGGAGAAGGGGCAATCAGCCCCAGCATTTT,CASSATGRRGNQPQHF
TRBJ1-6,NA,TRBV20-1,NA,TGCAGTGCTAGAGGAGAGGATCTCCACTTT,CSARGEDLHF
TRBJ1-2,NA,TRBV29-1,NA,TGCAGCGTTGACGGGGGGGCCTTTGATGGCTACACCTTC,CSVDGGAFDGYTF
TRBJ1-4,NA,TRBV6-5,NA,TGTGCCAGCATTAATCCCGGGACAACTAATGAAAAACTGTTTTTT,CASINPGTTNEKLFF
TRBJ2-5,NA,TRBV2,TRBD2,TGTGCCAGCAGTTTACCCGGGACTACCCAGAAGACCCAGTACTTC,CASSLPGTTQKTQYF
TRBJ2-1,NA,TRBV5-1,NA,TGCGCCAGCAGCCCCGACTCAATCAATGAGCAGTTCTTC,CASSPDSINEQFF
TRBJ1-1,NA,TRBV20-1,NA,TGCAGTGCTCTCAGCGGTACTGGGGCTTTCTTT,CSALSGTGAFF
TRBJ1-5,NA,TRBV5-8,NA,TGTGCCACCTCCCCGGGTCAGCCCCAGCATTTT,CATSPGQPQHF
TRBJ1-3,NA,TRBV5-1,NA,TGCGCCAGCAGCCCTGGAGGACGTTCCTCTGGAAACACCATATATTTT,CASSPGGRSSGNTIYF
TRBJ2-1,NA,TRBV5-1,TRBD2,TGCGCCAGCACGACTAGCCTCTACAATGAGCAGTTCTTC,CASTTSLYNEQFF
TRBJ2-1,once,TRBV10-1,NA,TGCGCCAGCAGTGAGTCGATTGGGGGGATTTCCTACAATGAGCAGTTCTTC,CASSESIGGISYNEQFF
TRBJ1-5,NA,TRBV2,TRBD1,TGTGCCAGCAGCGAGGACAGGGTTCAGCCCCAGCATTTT,CASSEDRVQPQHF
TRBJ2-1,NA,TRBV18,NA,TGTGCCAGCTCACCCCAATCCTACAATGAGCAGTTCTTC,CASSPQSYNEQFF
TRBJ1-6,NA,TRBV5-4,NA,TGTGCCAGCAGCCCGGGAGGTGGGGGGGCACGGGGTTCACCCCTCCACTTT,CASSPGGGGARGSPLHF
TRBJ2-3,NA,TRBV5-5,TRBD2,TGTGCCAGCAGCCTGGAACTAGCGGACACAGATACGCAGTATTTT,CASSLELADTDTQYF
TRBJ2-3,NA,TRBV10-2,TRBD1,TGCGCCAGCAGCCCCGGGACAGGGGGCCCAGATACGCAGTATTTT,CASSPGTGGPDTQYF
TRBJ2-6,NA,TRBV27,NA,TGTGCCAGCAGTTTACTGGGGAGCTCTGGGGCCAACGTCCTGACTTTC,CASSLLGSSGANVLTF
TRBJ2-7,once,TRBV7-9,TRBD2,TGTGCCAGCAGCCGGACTAGCGGGAGCGGCTACGAGCAGTACTTC,CASSRTSGSGYEQYF
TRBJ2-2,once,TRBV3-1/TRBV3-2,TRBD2,TGTGCCAGCAGCCCGGGACTAGCGGGGTTAGCCGGGGAGCTGTTTTTT,CASSPGLAGLAGELFF
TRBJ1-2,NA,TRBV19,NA,TGTGCCAGTAGTATAGGAGTACGGAGCCATAGCTACACCTTC,CASSIGVRSHSYTF
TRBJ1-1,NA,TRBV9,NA,TGTGCCAGCAGCGGGGGAAAGGGGCTTCCTTTGGGTACTGAAGCTTTCTTT,CASSGGKGLPLGTEAFF
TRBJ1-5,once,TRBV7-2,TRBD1,TGTGCCAGCAGCCCCCACAGGGGTCAGCCCCAGCATTTT,CASSPHRGQPQHF
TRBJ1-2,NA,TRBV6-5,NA,TGTGCCAGCAGTACCCCCAGGGGCGCCCACACCTTC,CASSTPRGAHTF
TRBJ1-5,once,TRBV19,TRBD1,TGTGCCAGTAGTATAGCGCCGACAGGGTTCAATCAGCCCCAGCATTTT,CASSIAPTGFNQPQHF
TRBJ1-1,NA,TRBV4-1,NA,TGCGCCAGCAGCCAAGATCCAGGGATGAACACTGAAGCTTTCTTT,CASSQDPGMNTEAFF
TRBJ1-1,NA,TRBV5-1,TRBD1,TGCGCCAGCAGTTCCGGGACAGGTTACACTGAAGCTTTCTTT,CASSSGTGYTEAFF
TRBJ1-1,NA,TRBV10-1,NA,TGCGCCAGCAGTGAGTGGGGGGTCGATGGAGCAGCTTTCTTT,CASSEWGVDGAAFF
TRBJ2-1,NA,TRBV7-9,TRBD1,TGTGCCAGCGGACAGGGCCATCCTAGGGATGAGCAGTTCTTC,CASGQGHPRDEQFF
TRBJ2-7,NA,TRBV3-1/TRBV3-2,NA,TGTGCCAGCAGCCAAGATGGAGGGGAGTTGCACTTC,CASSQDGGELHF
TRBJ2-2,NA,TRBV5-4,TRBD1,TGTGCCAGCAGCCCGACTACAGGGGGAGCAGACGGGGAGCTGTTTTTT,CASSPTTGGADGELFF
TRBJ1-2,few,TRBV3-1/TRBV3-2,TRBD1,TGTGCCAGCAGCGAGGGACAGCTGATCTATGGCTACACCTTC,CASSEGQLIYGYTF
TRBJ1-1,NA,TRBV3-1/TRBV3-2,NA,TGTGCCAGCAGATTCGGACAACCGAACACTGAAGCTTTCTTT,CASRFGQPNTEAFF
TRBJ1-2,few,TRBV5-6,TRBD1,TGTGCCAGCAGCCACAGACAGGGGGTTAGATCAAACTATGGCTACACCTTC,CASSHRQGVRSNYGYTF
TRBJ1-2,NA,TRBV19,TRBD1,TGTGCCAGTAGTATGGGACAGGTTTATGGCTACACCTTC,CASSMGQVYGYTF
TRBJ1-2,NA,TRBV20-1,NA,TGCAGTGCTAGACCCTCCTATGGCTACACCTTC,CSARPSYGYTF
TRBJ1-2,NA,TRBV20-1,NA,TGCAGTGCTAGTTTTAATACTAACTATGGCTACACCTTC,CSASFNTNYGYTF
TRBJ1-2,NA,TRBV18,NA,TGTGCCAGCTCACCAACGGGGGGGGATGGCTACACCTTC,CASSPTGGDGYTF
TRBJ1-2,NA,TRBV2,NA,TGTGCCAGCAGTCCGGGTAGGGGCCCTACCTTC,CASSPGRGPTF
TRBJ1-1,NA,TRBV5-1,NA,TGCGCCAGCAGCTTATTTCCGGGACTCGAGAACACTGAAGCTTTCTTT,CASSLFPGLENTEAFF
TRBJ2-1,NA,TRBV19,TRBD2,TGTGCCAGTAGTATAAGTAGCGGGGGCGGAGAGCAGTTCTTC,CASSISSGGGEQFF
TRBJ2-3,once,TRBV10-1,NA,TGCGCCAGCAAGGAGGGAGAGCTAGATACGCAGTATTTT,CASKEGELDTQYF
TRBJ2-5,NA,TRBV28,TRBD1,TGTGCCAGCAGTGCCTGGGACAGAACTCACGAGACCCAGTACTTC,CASSAWDRTHETQYF
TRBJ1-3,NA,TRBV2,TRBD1,TGTGCCAGCAATACGAACAGGGGGGACACCATATATTTT,CASNTNRGDTIYF
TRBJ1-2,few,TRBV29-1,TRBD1,TGCAGCGTCGGTAGGGGGACAGAGGACGGCTACACCTTC,CSVGRGTEDGYTF
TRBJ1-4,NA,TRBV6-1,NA,TGTGCCAGCAGTGAACACAGGGTTAGTGAAAAACTGTTTTTT,CASSEHRVSEKLFF
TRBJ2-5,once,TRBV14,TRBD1,TGTGCCAGCAGCCCTCTTACAGGGGGGTTCCAAGAGACCCAGTACTTC,CASSPLTGGFQETQYF
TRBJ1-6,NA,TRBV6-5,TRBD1,TGTGCCAGCAGGCCCGGACAGGCGACACCCCTCCACTTT,CASRPGQATPLHF
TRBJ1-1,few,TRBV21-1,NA,TGTGCCAGCAGCAAGACAGGGGGCACGAACACTGAAGCTTTCTTT,CASSKTGGTNTEAFF
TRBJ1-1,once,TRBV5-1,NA,TGCGCCAGCAGCTTGGATGGGGCCGAGAACACTGAAGCTTTCTTT,CASSLDGAENTEAFF
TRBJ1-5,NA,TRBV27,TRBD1,TGTGCCAGCAGTTTACGGTCAGGGGGCGAAAATCAGCCCCAGCATTTT,CASSLRSGGENQPQHF
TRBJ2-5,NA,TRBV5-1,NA,TGCGCCAGCAGCTTGCAGGGGCTTCAGGGAGAGACCCAGTACTTC,CASSLQGLQGETQYF
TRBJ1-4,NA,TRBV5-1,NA,TGCGCCAGCAGTTTGGGGCAGACTAATGAAAAACTGTTTTTT,CASSLGQTNEKLFF
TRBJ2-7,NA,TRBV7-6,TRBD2,TGTGCCAGCAGCTCACGGTCTACTAGCGGGAGGGACGAGCAGTACTTC,CASSSRSTSGRDEQYF
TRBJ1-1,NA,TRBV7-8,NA,TGTGCCAGCAGCGGGACTCTTGCACCGAACACTGAAGCTTTCTTT,CASSGTLAPNTEAFF
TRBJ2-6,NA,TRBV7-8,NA,TGTGCCAGCAGCCCCCGGGGGGCCAACGTCCTGACTTTC,CASSPRGANVLTF
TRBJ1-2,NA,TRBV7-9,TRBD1,TGTGCCAGCAGCGGGACAGGATCCTATGGCTACACCTTC,CASSGTGSYGYTF